Each of the 10 T cell receptor beta chains below was sequenced from the same sample in a study of molecular identifiers for immune sequencing clone quantification. MiXCR, applied by TCRdb to the PCR reads, yields one record per CDR3 protein. Among under 600,000 distinct CDR3 sequences listed, about a fifth were seen once. Sequences were obtained from naive CD8+ T cells from blood, with Jurkat cell RNA spiked in. Indicated subset: FACS-sorted CD8+CD4-CCR7+CD45RA+ naive T cells. These receptors all stem from a human donor in good health. Some libraries in this study had Jurkat cell RNA spiked in.

With respect to this clonotype: This may be a read error: a much more frequent sequence differs by one nucleotide. The chain uses TRBV7-9 and TRBJ1-4; D uncertain. This CDR3 spans 15 amino acids. The germline V and J ends were trimmed by 4 bases and 8 bases, with 17 bases remaining between them. The germline V gene encodes CDR1 SEHNR and CDR2 FQNEAQ (reference sequence). DNA of the CDR3: TGTGCCAGCAGCTCGGCTGTCGGTGGCGTCGAAAAACTGTTTTTT. Amino acids: CASSSAVGGVEKLFF. The full variable domain, with the rest looked up from reference TRBV7-9 and TRBJ1-4, is DTGVSQNPRHKITKRGQNVTFRCDPISEHNRLYWYRQTLGQGPEFLTYFQNEAQLEKSRLLSDRFSAERPKGSFSTLEIQRTEQGDSAMYLCASSSAVGGVEKLFFGSGTQLSVL.

This clonotype appeared many times. The chain is built from TRBV7-2 and TRBJ2-7; 7 bases map to TRBD1. Germline-derived CDR1 and CDR2 are SGHTA and FQGNSA. The CDR3 spans 15 residues. V lost 1 base to trimming and J lost 3 bases; unmatched junction nucleotides: 6. CDR3 nucleotides: TGTGCCAGCAGCTTAGGGGACAGCAGATTCTACGAGCAGTACTTC. It yields the protein CASSLGDSRFYEQYF.

V usage is TRBV7-9 and J usage is TRBJ2-5; TRBD2 might be the D (5 bases). The CDR3 runs 16 residues. The germline V gene encodes CDR1 SEHNR and CDR2 FQNEAQ (reference sequence). V shed 4 bases and J shed 5 bases, with 20 bases lying between them. The DNA for the CDR3 is TGTGCCAGCAGCTCCTTCGGACTGCCGACCCAGGAGACCCAGTACTTC. It encodes CASSSFGLPTQETQYF. The full variable domain, with the rest looked up from reference TRBV7-9 and TRBJ2-5, is DTGVSQNPRHKITKRGQNVTFRCDPISEHNRLYWYRQTLGQGPEFLTYFQNEAQLEKSRLLSDRFSAERPKGSFSTLEIQRTEQGDSAMYLCASSSFGLPTQETQYFGPGTRLLVL.

In this sample, this clonotype turned up many times. This chain uses TRBV10-2 with TRBJ2-3, with 7 bases identical to TRBD2. The CDR3 is made up of 15 amino acids. V was pared by 8 bases and J by 4 bases, with 12 bases of the junction left unmatched. From germline, CDR1 is WSHSY and CDR2 SAAADI. The CDR3 protein is CASSPGSGVPDTQYF. The CDR3 region has the DNA TGCGCCAGCTCCCCCGGAAGCGGGGTACCAGATACGCAGTATTTT.

This clonotype has just a few counts. This chain uses TRBV27 with TRBJ2-7, with TRBD2 identical over 14 bases. Germline V CDR1 and CDR2: MNHEY, SMNVEV (reference sequence). The trim removed 5 bases at V and 6 bases at J, leaving 6 bases unmatched. The CDR3 runs to 15 residues. This chain's CDR3 is CASSPGLAGGREQYF. The CDR3 DNA follows: TGTGCCAGCAGTCCTGGACTAGCGGGAGGCCGCGAGCAGTACTTC.

This clonotype occurred a few times. V usage is TRBV5-1 and J usage is TRBJ2-7, with 8 nucleotides matching TRBD1. Per germline, CDR1 SGHRS and CDR2 YFSETQ. The CDR3 spans 15 residues. J lost 4 bases, V lost 2 bases, and 8 bases had no gene match. CDR3 protein: CASSFRTGSVYEQYF. DNA for the CDR3: TGCGCCAGCAGCTTTCGGACAGGGAGCGTTTACGAGCAGTACTTC.

As regards this clonotype: A read error may explain this, as a much larger clone is one base away. The rearrangement joins TRBV28 to TRBJ1-5; D possibly corresponds to TRBD1 (5 bases). This CDR3 is built from 14 residues. Germline CDR1 is MDHEN and CDR2 is SYDVKM. The CDR3 sequence is CASSQPGRNQPRHF. CDR3 nucleotide sequence: TGTGCCAGCAGTCAACCGGGACGGAATCAGCCCCGGCATTTT.

This clonotype has at least ten counts. Here the CDR3 DNA reads TGTGCCAGCAGTTCCAATCTAGCGAAAAGCACAGATACGCAGTATTTT. Residues: CASSSNLAKSTDTQYF. This chain joins TRBV28 and TRBJ2-3; possibly TRBD2 for D (6 bases). Germline V lookup: CDR1 MDHEN, CDR2 SYDVKM. V lost 4 bases to trimming and J lost 0 bases, with 14 bases between them. CDR3 length equals 16 residues.

This chain joins TRBV6-2 or TRBV6-3 and TRBJ2-3; 8 bases agree with TRBD1. Per the germline V gene, CDR1 is MNHEY and CDR2 is SVGEGT. The length of the CDR3 is 15 residues. Trimming at V came to 3 bases and at J to 3 bases, leaving 5 bases not matched to a gene. The CDR3 DNA sequence: TGTGCCAGCAGTTATTATCAGGGGGCAACAGATACGCAGTATTTT. This encodes CASSYYQGATDTQYF.

This clonotype was counted ten times or more. The CDR3 DNA follows: TGCAGCGCATCGACAGGGGGCACAGAGACCCAGTACTTC. This translates into CSASTGGTETQYF. The chain joins TRBV29-1 to TRBJ2-5, with 10 positions matching TRBD1. The CDR3 consists of 13 residues. Per the germline V gene, CDR1 is SQVTM and CDR2 is ANQGSEA. Trimming cost V 7 bases and J 4 bases; bases outside gene matches: 6.